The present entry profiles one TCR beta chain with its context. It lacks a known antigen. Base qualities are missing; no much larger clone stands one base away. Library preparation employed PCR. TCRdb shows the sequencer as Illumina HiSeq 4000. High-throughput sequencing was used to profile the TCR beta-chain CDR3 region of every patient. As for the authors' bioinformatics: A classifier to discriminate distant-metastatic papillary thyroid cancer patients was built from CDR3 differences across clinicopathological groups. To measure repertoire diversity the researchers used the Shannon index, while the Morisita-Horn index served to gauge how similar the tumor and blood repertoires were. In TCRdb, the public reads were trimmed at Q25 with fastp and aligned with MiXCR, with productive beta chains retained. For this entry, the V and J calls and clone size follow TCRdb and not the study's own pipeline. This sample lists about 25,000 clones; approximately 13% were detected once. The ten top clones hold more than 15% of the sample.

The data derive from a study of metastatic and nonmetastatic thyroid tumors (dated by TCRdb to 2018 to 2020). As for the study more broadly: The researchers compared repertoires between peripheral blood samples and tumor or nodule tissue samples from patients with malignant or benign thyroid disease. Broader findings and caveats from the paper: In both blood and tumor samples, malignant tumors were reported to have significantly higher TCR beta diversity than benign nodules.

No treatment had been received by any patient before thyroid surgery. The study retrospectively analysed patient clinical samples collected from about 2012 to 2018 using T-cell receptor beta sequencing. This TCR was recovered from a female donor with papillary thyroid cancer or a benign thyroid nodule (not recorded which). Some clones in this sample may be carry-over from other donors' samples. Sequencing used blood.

The DNA sequence is given as TGTGCCAGCAGGATCAGGGTAGCGGGTGAGCAGTATTTT. This is translated as CASRIRVAGEQYF. The receptor chain draws on TRBV12-3 or TRBV12-4 and TRBJ2-3, with TRBD2 matching 7 junction bases. The junction shows trimming of 6 bases on V and 11 bases on J, and the gene matches do not reach 11 bases of it. The CDR3, cysteine through phenylalanine, is 13 amino acids long. The entry retains the CDR3 DNA only, 39 bases that are in frame from base 1.